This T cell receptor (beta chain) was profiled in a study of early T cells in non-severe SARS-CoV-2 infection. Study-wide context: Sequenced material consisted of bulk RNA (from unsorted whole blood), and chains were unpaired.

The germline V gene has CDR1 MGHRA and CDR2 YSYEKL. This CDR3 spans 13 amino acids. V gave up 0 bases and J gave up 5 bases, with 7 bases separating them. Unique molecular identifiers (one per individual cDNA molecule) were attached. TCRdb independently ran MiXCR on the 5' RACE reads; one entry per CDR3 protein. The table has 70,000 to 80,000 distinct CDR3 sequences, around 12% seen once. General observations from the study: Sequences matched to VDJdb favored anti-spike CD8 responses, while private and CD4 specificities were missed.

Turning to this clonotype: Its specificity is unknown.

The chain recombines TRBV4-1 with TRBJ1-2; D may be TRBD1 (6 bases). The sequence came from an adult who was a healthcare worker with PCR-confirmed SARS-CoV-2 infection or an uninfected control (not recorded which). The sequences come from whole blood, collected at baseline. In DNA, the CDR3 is TGCGCCAGCAGCCAAGATCAGGGGTATGGCTACACCTTC. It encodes CASSQDQGYGYTF.